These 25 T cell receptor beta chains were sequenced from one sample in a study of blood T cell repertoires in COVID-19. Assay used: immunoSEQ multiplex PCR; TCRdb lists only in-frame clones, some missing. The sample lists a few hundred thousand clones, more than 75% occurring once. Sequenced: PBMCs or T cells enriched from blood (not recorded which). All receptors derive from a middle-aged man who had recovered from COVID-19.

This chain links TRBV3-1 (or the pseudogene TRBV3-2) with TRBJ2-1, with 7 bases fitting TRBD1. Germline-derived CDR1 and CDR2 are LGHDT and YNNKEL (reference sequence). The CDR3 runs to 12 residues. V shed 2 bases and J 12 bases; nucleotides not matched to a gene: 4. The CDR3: CASSQPDRTQFF. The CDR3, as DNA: TGTGCCAGCAGCCAACCGGACAGGACGCAGTTCTTC.

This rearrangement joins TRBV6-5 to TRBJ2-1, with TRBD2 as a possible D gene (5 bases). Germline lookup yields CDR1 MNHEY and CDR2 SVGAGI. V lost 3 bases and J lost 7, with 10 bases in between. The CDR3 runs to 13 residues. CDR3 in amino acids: CASSYAGENEQFF. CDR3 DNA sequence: TGTGCCAGCAGTTATGCCGGGGAAAATGAGCAGTTCTTC.

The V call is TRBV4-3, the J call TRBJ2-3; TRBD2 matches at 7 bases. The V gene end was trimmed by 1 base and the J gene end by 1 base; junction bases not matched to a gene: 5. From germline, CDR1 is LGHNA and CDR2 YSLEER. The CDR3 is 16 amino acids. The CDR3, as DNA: TGCGCCAGCAGCCAAGGACGACTAGCTGGCACAGATACGCAGTATTTT. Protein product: CASSQGRLAGTDTQYF.

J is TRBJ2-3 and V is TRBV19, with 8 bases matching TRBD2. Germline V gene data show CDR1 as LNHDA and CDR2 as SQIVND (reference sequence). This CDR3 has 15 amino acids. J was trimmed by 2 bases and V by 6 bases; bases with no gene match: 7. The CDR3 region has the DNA TGTGCCAGTAGGGCGACGGGACTAGACACAGATACGCAGTATTTT. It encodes CASRATGLDTDTQYF.

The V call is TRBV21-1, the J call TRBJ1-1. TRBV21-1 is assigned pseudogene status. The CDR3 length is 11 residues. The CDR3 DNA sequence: TGTGCCAGCAGCAGCCCGGGTGAAGCTTTCTTT. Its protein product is CASSSPGEAFF.

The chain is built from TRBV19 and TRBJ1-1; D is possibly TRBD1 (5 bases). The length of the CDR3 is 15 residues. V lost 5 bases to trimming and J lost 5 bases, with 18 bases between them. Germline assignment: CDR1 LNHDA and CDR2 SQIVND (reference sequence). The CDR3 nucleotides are TGTGCCAGTAGTGGGGGGGAGAGGGAGTGGACTGAAGCTTTCTTT. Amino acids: CASSGGEREWTEAFF.

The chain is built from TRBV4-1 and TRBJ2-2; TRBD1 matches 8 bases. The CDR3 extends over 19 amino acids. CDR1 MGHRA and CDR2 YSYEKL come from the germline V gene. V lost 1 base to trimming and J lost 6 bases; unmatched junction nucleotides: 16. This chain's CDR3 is CASSQVGTGDSRTSGELFF. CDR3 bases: TGCGCCAGCAGCCAAGTTGGGACAGGAGATAGCCGGACGTCCGGGGAGCTGTTTTTT.

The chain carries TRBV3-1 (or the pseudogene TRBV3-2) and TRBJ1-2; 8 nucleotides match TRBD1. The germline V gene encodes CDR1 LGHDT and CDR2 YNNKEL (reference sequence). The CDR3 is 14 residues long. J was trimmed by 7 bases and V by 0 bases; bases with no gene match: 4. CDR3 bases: TGTGCCAGCAGCCAAGAACCGGACAGGGCTGGCTACACCTTC. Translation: CASSQEPDRAGYTF.

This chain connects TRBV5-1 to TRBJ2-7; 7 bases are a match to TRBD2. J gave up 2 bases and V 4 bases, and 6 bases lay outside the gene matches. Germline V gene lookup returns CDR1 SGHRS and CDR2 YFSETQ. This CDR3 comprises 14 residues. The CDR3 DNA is TGCGCCAGCAGCACCCGGGGGGTCCCCTACGAGCAGTACTTC. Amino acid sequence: CASSTRGVPYEQYF.

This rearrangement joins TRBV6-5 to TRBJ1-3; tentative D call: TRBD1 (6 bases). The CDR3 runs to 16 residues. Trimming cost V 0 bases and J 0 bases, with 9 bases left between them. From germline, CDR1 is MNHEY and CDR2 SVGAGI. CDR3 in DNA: TGTGCCAGCAGTTACTCGTACAGGGCCTCTGGAAACACCATATATTTT. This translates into CASSYSYRASGNTIYF.

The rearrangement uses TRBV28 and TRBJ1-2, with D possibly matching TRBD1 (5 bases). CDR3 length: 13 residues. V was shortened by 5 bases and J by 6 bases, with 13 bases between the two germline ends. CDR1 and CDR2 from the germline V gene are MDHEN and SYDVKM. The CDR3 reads CASSAGGVDGYTF. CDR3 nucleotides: TGTGCCAGCAGTGCCGGGGGGGTCGATGGCTACACCTTC.

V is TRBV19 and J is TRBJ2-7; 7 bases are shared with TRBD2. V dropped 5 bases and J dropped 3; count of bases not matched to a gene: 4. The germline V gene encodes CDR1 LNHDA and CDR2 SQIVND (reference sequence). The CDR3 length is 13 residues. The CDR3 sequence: CASSLGGIYEQYF. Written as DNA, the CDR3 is TGTGCCAGTAGTCTCGGGGGGATCTACGAGCAGTACTTC.

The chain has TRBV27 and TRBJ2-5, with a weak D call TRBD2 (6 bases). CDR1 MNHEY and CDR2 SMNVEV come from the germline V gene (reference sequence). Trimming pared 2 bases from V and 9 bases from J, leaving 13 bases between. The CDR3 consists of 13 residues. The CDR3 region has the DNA TGTGCCAGCAGTTTAAAGCCCACGGGGGCCCAGTACTTC. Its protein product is CASSLKPTGAQYF.

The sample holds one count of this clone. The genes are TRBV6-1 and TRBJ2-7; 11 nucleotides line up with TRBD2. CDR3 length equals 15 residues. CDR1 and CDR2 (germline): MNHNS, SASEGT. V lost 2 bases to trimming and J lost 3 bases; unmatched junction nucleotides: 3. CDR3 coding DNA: TGTGCCAGCAGTGAAAGAGGGACTAGCGGCTACGAGCAGTACTTC. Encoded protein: CASSERGTSGYEQYF.

CDR3 sequence (DNA): TGTGCCAGCAGTTTATCGACGGGTACTGAGCAGTTCTTC. It is translated as CASSLSTGTEQFF. The chain uses TRBV27 and TRBJ2-1; D remains ambiguous. Germline-derived CDR1 and CDR2 are MNHEY and SMNVEV (reference sequence). The ends were cut back, 0 bases at V and 9 bases at J, with 9 bases in the middle. The CDR3 is 13 residues long.

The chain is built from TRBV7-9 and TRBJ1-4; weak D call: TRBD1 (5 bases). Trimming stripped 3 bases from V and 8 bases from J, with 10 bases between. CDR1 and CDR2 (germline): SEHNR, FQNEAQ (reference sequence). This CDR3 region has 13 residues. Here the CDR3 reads CASSFLQGEKLFF. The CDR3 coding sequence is TGTGCCAGCAGCTTCTTGCAGGGAGAAAAACTGTTTTTT.

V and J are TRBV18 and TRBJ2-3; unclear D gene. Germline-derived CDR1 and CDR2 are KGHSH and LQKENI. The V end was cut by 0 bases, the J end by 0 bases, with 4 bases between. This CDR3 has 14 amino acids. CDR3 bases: TGTGCCAGCTCACCACCGCGTAGCACAGATACGCAGTATTTT. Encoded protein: CASSPPRSTDTQYF.

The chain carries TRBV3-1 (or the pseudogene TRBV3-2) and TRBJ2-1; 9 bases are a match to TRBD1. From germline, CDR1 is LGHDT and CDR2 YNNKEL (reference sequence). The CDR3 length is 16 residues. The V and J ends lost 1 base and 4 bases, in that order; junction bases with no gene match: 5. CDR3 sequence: CASSQVWTGVYNEQFF. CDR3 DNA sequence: TGTGCCAGCAGCCAAGTGTGGACAGGGGTTTACAATGAGCAGTTCTTC.

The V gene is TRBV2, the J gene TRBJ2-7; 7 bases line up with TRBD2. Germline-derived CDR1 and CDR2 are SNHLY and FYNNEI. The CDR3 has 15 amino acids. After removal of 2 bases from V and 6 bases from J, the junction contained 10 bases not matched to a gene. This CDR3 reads CASSEYSGVDSEQYF. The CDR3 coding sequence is TGTGCCAGCAGTGAATACAGCGGGGTGGATAGCGAGCAGTACTTC.

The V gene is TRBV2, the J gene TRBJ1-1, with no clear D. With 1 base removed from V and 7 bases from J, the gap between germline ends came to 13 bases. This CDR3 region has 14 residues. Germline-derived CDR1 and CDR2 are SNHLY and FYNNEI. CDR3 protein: CASSEEVVALEAFF. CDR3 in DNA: TGTGCCAGCAGTGAAGAAGTAGTTGCACTTGAAGCTTTCTTT. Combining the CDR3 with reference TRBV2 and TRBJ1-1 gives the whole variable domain EPEVTQTPSHQVTQMGQEVILRCVPISNHLYFYWYRQILGQKVEFLVSFYNNEISEKSEIFDDQFSVERPDGSNFTLKIRSTKLEDSAMYFCASSEEVVALEAFFGQGTRLTVV.

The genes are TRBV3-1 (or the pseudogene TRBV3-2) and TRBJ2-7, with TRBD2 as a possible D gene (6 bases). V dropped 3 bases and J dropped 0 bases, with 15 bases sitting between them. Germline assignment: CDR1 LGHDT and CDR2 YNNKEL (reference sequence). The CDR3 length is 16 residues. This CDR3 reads CASSQMASAPSYEQYF. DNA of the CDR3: TGTGCCAGCAGCCAGATGGCTAGCGCACCCTCCTACGAGCAGTACTTC.

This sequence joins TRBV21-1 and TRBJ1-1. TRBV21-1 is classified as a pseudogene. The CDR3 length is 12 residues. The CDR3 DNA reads TGTGCCAGCAGCAAAGAAGCGCGGGGGGCTTTCTTT. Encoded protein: CASSKEARGAFF.

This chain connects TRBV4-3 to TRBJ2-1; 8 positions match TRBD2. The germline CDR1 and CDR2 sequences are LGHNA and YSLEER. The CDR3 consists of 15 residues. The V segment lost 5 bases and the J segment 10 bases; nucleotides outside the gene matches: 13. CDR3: CASSFREGSRGEQFF. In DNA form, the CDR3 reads TGCGCCAGCAGCTTCCGGGAGGGATCTCGGGGAGAGCAGTTCTTC.

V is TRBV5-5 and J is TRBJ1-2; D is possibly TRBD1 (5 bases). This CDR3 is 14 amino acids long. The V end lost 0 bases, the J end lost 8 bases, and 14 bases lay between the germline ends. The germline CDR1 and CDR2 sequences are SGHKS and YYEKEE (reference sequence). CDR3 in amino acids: CASSLGPGGEGYTF. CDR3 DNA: TGTGCCAGCAGCTTGGGCCCCGGAGGGGAAGGCTACACCTTC.

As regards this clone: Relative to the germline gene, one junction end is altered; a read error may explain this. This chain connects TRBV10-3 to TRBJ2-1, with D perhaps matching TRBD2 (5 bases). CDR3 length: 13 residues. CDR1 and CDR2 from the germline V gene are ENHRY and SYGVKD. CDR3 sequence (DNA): TGTGCCACCAGTAGCGAGACCTACAATGAGCAGTTCTTC. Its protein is CATSSETYNEQFF.